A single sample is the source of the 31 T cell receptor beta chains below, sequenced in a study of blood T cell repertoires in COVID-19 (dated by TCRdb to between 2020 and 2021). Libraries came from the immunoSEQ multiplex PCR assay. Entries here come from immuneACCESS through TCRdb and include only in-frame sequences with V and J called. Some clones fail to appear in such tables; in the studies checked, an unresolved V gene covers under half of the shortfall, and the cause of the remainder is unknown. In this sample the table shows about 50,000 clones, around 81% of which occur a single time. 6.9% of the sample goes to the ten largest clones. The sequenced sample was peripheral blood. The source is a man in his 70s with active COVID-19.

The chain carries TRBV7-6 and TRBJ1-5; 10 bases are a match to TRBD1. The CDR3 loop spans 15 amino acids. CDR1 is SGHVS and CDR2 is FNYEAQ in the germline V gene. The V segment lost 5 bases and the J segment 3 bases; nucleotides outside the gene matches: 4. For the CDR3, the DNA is TGTGCCAGCAGCCTCGGGACAGGGGTCAATCAGCCCCAGCATTTT. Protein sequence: CASSLGTGVNQPQHF. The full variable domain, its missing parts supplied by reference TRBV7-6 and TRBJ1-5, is GAGVSQSPRYKVTKRGQDVALRCDPISGHVSLYWYRQALGQGPEFLTYFNYEAQQDKSGLPNDRFSAERPEGSISTLTIQRTEQRDSAMYRCASSLGTGVNQPQHFGDGTRLSIL.

CDR3: CASSQEEARTETLNTEAFF. The CDR3 DNA sequence: TGCGCCAGCAGCCAAGAAGAAGCGCGGACAGAAACTTTGAACACTGAAGCTTTCTTT. The chain couples TRBV4-1 to TRBJ1-1, with TRBD1 as a possible D gene (6 bases). The V gene lost 0 bases and the J gene lost 0 bases, with 20 bases spanning the gap. Germline CDR1 reads MGHRA; CDR2 reads YSYEKL. CDR3 length: 19 residues.

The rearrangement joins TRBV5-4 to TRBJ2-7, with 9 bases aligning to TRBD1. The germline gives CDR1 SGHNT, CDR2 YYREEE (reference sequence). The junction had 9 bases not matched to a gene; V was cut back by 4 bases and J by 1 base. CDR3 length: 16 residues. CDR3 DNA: TGTGCCAGCAGCACCACCCCCGGGACAGGGTCCTACGAGCAGTACTTC. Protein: CASSTTPGTGSYEQYF. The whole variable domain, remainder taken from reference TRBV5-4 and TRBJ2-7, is ETGVTQSPTHLIKTRGQQVTLRCSSQSGHNTVSWYQQALGQGPQFIFQYYREEENGRGNFPPRFSGLQFPNYSSELNVNALELDDSALYLCASSTTPGTGSYEQYFGPGTRLTVT.

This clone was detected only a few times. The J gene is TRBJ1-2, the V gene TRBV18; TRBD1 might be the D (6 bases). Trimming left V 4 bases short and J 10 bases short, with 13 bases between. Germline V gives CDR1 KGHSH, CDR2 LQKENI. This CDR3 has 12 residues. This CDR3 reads CASSRQQGDYTF. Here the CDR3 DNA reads TGTGCCAGCTCACGTCAACAGGGAGACTACACCTTC.

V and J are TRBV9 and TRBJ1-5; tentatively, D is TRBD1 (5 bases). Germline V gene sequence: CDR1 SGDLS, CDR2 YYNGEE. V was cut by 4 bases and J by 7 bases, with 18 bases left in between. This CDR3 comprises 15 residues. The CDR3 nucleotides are TGTGCCAGCAGCCCTGGGGATGCAGGGCACCAGCCCCAGCATTTT. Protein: CASSPGDAGHQPQHF.

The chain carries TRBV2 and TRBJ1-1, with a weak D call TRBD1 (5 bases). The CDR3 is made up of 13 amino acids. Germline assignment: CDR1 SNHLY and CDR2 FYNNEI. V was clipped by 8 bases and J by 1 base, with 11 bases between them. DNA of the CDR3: TGTGCCAGCCTTCTCGACAGGAACACTGAAGCTTTCTTT. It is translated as CASLLDRNTEAFF.

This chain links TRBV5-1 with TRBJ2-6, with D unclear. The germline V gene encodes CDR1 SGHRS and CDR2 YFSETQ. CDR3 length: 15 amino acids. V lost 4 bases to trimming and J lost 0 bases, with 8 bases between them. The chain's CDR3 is CASSPSPSGANVLTF. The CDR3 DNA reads TGCGCCAGCAGCCCCTCCCCCTCTGGGGCCAACGTCCTGACTTTC.

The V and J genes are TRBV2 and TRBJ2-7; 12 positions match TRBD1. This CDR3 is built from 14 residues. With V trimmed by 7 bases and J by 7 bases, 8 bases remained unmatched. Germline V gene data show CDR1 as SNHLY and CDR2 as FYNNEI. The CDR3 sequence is CASIGTGGLGEQYF. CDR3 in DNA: TGTGCCAGCATCGGGACAGGGGGCTTGGGAGAGCAGTACTTC.

CDR3: CASSPRGWGAFF. The CDR3, as DNA: TGTGCCAGCTCACCAAGGGGGTGGGGAGCTTTCTTT. This chain uses TRBV18 with TRBJ1-1, with a weak D call TRBD1 (6 bases). Trimming pared 2 bases from V and 10 bases from J, leaving 11 bases between. The CDR3 extends over 12 amino acids. Germline loops: CDR1 KGHSH, CDR2 LQKENI.

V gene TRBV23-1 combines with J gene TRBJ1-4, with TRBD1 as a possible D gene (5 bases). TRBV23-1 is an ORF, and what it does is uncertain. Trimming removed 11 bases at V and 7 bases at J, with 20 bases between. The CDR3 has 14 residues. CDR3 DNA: TGCGCCCAGCGGAGGTCGGGGGACGGTGAAAAACTGTTTTTT. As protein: CAQRRSGDGEKLFF.

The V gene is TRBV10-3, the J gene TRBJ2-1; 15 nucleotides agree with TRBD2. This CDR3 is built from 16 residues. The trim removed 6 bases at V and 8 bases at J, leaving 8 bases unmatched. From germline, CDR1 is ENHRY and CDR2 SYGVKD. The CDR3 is CAIRKGTSGGRYEQFF. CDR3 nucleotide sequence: TGTGCCATCAGAAAAGGGACTAGCGGGGGGCGTTATGAGCAGTTCTTC.

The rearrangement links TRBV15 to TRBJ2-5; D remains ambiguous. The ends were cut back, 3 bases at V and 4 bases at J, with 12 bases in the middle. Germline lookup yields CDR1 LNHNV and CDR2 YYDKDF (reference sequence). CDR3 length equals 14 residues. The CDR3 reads CATSRSLKLETQYF. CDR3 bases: TGTGCCACCAGCAGGAGCCTGAAGCTAGAGACCCAGTACTTC.

The CDR3 bases are TGTGCCAGCAGCCATCCGGGAGATAATGAGCAGTTCTTC. Protein: CASSHPGDNEQFF. The gene calls are TRBV4-2 and TRBJ2-1, with TRBD2 as a possible D gene (6 bases). The V gene lost 3 bases and the J gene lost 7 bases, with 10 bases spanning the gap. The CDR3 consists of 13 residues. From germline, CDR1 is LGHNA and CDR2 YNFKEQ.

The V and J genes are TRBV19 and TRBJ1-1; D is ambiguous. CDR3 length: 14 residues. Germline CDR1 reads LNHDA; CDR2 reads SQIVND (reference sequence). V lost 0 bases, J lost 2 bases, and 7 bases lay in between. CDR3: CASSIDSGNTEAFF. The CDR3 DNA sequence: TGTGCCAGTAGTATAGATTCGGGTAACACTGAAGCTTTCTTT.

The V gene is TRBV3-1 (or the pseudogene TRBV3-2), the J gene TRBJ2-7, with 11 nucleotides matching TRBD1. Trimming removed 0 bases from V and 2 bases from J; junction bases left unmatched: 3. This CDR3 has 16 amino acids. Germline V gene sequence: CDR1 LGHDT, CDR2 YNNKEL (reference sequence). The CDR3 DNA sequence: TGTGCCAGCAGCCAAGAGGGGGACAGGGGGGCCTACGAGCAGTACTTC. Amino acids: CASSQEGDRGAYEQYF.

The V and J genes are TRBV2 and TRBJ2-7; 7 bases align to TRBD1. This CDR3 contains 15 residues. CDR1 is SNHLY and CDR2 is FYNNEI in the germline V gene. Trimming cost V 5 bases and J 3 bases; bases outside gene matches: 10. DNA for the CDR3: TGTGCCAGCAGTCTCCGGGACAGAGAGATCTACGAGCAGTACTTC. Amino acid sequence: CASSLRDREIYEQYF.

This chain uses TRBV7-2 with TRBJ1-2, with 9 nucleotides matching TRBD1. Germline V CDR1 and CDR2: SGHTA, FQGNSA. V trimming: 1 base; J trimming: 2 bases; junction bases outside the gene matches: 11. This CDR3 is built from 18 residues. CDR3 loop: CASSLVYTTGGWNYGYTF. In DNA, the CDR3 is TGTGCCAGCAGCTTAGTCTACACTACAGGGGGCTGGAACTATGGCTACACCTTC. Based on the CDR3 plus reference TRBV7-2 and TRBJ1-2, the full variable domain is GAGVSQSPSNKVTEKGKDVELRCDPISGHTALYWYRQSLGQGLEFLIYFQGNSAPDKSGLPSDRFSAERTGGSVSTLTIQRTQQEDSAVYLCASSLVYTTGGWNYGYTFGSGTRLTVV.

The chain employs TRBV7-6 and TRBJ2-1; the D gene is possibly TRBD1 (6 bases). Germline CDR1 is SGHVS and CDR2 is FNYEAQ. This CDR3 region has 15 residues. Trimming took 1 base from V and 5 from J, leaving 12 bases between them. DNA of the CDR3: TGTGCCAGCAGCTTAGATAGGGACACCCACAATGAGCAGTTCTTC. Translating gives CASSLDRDTHNEQFF.

This CDR3 is CASSIKSSYEQYF. In DNA, the CDR3 is TGTGCCAGTAGTATAAAGAGCTCCTACGAGCAGTACTTC. The V gene is TRBV19, the J gene TRBJ2-7, with no clear D. V gave up 2 bases and J gave up 0 bases, with 5 bases separating them. Germline loops: CDR1 LNHDA, CDR2 SQIVND (reference sequence). The CDR3 runs 13 residues. Using reference TRBV19 and TRBJ2-7 for the parts outside the CDR3, the full variable domain is DGGITQSPKYLFRKEGQNVTLSCEQNLNHDAMYWYRQDPGQGLRLIYYSQIVNDFQKGDIAEGYSVSREKKESFPLTVTSAQKNPTAFYLCASSIKSSYEQYFGPGTRLTVT.

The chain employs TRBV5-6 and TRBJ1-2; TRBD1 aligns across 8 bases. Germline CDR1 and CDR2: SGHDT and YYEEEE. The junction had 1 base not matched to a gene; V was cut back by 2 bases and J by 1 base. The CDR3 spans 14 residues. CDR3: CASSLQGGNYGYTF. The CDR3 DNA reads TGTGCCAGCAGCTTACAGGGGGGTAACTATGGCTACACCTTC.

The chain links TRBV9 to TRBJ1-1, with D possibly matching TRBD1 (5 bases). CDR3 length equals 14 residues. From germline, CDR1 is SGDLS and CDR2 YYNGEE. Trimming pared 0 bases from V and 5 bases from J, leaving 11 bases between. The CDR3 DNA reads TGTGCCAGCAGCGTAGCTTTCCAGGGAACTGAAGCTTTCTTT. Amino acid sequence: CASSVAFQGTEAFF.

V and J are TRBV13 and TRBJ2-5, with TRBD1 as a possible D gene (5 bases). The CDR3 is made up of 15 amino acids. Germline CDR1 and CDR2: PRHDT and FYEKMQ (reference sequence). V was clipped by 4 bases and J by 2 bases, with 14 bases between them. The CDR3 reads CASSSTDGQQETQYF. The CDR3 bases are TGTGCCAGCAGCTCCACGGACGGACAACAAGAGACCCAGTACTTC.

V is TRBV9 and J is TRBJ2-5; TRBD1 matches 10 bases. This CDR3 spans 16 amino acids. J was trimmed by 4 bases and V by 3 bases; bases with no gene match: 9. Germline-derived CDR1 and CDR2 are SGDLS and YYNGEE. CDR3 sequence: CASSAMRQGAGETQYF. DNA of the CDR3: TGTGCCAGCAGCGCCATGAGACAGGGGGCTGGAGAGACCCAGTACTTC.

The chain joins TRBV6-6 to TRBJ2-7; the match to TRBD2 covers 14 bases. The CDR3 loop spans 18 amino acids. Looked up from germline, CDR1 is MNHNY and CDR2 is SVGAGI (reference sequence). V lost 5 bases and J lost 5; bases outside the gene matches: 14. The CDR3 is CASSPPPGLAGALHEQYF. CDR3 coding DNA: TGTGCCAGCAGTCCACCGCCGGGACTAGCGGGGGCTTTACACGAGCAGTACTTC.

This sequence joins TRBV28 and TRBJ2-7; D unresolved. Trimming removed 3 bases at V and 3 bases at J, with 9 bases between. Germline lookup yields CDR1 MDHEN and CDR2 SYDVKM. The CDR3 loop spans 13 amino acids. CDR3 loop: CASSLVRFYEQYF. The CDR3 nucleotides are TGTGCCAGCAGTTTGGTCAGATTCTACGAGCAGTACTTC. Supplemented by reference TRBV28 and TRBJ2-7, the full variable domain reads DVKVTQSSRYLVKRTGEKVFLECVQDMDHENMFWYRQDPGLGLRLIYFSYDVKMKEKGDIPEGYSVSREKKERFSLILESASTNQTSMYLCASSLVRFYEQYFGPGTRLTVT.

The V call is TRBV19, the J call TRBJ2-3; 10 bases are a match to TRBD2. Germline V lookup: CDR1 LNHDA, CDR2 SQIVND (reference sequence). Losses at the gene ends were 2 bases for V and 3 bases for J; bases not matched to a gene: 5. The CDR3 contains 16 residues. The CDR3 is CASSIKAGGPTDTQYF. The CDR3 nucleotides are TGTGCCAGTAGTATAAAAGCGGGGGGGCCTACAGATACGCAGTATTTT.

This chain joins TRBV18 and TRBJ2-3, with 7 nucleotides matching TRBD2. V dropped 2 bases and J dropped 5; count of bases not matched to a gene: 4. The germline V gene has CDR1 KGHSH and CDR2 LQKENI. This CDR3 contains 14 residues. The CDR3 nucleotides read TGTGCCAGCTCACCAGGCAGGGAGGGAGATACGCAGTATTTT. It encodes CASSPGREGDTQYF. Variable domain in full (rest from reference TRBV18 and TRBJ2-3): NAGVMQNPRHLVRRRGQEARLRCSPMKGHSHVYWYRQLPEEGLKFMVYLQKENIIDESGMPKERFSAEFPKEGPSILRIQQVVRGDSAAYFCASSPGREGDTQYFGPGTRLTVL.

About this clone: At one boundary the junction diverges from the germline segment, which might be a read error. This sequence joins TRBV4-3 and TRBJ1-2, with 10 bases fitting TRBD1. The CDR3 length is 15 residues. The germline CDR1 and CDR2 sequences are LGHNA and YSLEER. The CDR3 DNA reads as TGCGCCAGCAGCAAAGATCCCGGGACAGGGGTTGGCTACACCTTC. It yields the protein CASSKDPGTGVGYTF.

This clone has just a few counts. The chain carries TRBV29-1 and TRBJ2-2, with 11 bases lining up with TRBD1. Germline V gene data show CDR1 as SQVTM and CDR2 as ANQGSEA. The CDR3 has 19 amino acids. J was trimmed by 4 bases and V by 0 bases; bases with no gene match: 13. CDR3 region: CSVEDFGTGGKVSTGELFF. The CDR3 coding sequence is TGCAGCGTTGAAGATTTCGGGACAGGGGGTAAAGTAAGCACCGGGGAGCTGTTTTTT.

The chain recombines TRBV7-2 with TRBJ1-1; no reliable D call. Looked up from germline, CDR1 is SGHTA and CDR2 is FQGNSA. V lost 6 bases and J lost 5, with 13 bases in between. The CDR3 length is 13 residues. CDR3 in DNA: TGTGCCAGCAGTCTAGTCCCGGAAACTGAAGCTTTCTTT. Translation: CASSLVPETEAFF.

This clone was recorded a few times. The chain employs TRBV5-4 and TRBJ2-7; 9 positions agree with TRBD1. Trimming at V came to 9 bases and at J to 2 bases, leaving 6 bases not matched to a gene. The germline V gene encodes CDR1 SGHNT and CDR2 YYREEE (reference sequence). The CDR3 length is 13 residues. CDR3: CATRGDRAYEQYF. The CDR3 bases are TGTGCCACTAGGGGGGACAGGGCCTACGAGCAGTACTTC.